A single sample gave rise to the 29 T cell receptor beta chains below, sequenced in a study of blood T cell repertoires in COVID-19. This table comes from immunoSEQ multiplex PCR, and its TCRdb copy is limited to in-frame clones, with some not included. This sample has approximately 240,000 clones, with more than 65% found just once. The sample taken for sequencing was peripheral blood. The receptors here all came from a woman between 40 and 55 years old who had recovered from COVID-19.

This chain connects TRBV3-1 (or the pseudogene TRBV3-2) to TRBJ2-1; D unresolved. Trimming cost V 1 base and J 2 bases, with 15 bases left between them. The CDR3 is 17 amino acids. The germline CDR1 and CDR2 sequences are LGHDT and YNNKEL (reference sequence). CDR3 sequence (DNA): TGTGCCAGCAGCCAAGGCTATCGGAGTACCCCCTACAATGAGCAGTTCTTC. This sequence encodes CASSQGYRSTPYNEQFF.

About this clone itself: The junction departs from the called germline gene at one end, perhaps through a read error. Other DNA sequences in the same sample also yield this CDR3. This CDR3 is CASSRSPGANYGYTF. DNA of the CDR3: TGCGCCAGCAGCCGCTCCCCAGGGGCTAACTATGGCTACACCTTC. This rearrangement joins TRBV3-1 (or the pseudogene TRBV3-2) to TRBJ1-2; D perhaps matches TRBD1 (6 bases). This CDR3 comprises 15 residues. Germline V gene data show CDR1 as LGHDT and CDR2 as YNNKEL (reference sequence).

The chain employs TRBV12-3 or TRBV12-4 and TRBJ2-1; perhaps TRBD2 as D (5 bases). The length of the CDR3 is 12 residues. The V and J ends lost 0 bases and 9 bases respectively, with 6 bases between them. This CDR3 reads CASSLAGGEQFF. DNA for the CDR3: TGTGCCAGCAGTTTAGCAGGAGGTGAGCAGTTCTTC.

About this clone: At one end the junction does not follow the germline gene, possibly because of a read error. In DNA, the CDR3 is TGTGCCTGGAGTGTAATCACGGGACAGGGAAGTTTC. This codes for CAWSVITGQGSF. The genes are TRBV30 and TRBJ1-2; TRBD1 matches at 9 bases. This CDR3 has 12 amino acids. CDR1 and CDR2 from the germline V gene are GTSNPN and SVGIG (reference sequence).

A few counts support this clone. The V call is TRBV18, the J call TRBJ2-5; the match to TRBD1 covers 9 bases. This CDR3 is 16 amino acids long. Trimming cost V 4 bases and J 2 bases; bases outside gene matches: 8. Germline CDR1 KGHSH, CDR2 LQKENI. The CDR3 spells CASSHRSGQGQETQYF. CDR3 sequence (DNA): TGTGCCAGCTCACACCGTTCGGGACAGGGACAAGAGACCCAGTACTTC. Variable domain in full (rest from reference TRBV18 and TRBJ2-5): NAGVMQNPRHLVRRRGQEARLRCSPMKGHSHVYWYRQLPEEGLKFMVYLQKENIIDESGMPKERFSAEFPKEGPSILRIQQVVRGDSAAYFCASSHRSGQGQETQYFGPGTRLLVL.

Regarding this clone: Here the CDR3 omits its conserved ending phenylalanine or tryptophan, so a read error is the likely source. It is unclear where the CDR3 begins or ends on the DNA, so no DNA is shown, and the CDR3 is as TCRdb lists it. J is TRBJ2-3 and V is TRBV20-1; no check of the table's D call, TRBD2, against the DNA was made. The CDR3 has 11 residues if both end residues are counted. Germline CDR1 is DFQATT and CDR2 is SNEGSKA (reference sequence). CDR3 protein: CSACFVRRPPI.

This chain links TRBV18 with TRBJ2-4; TRBD1 is a possible D gene (6 bases). Trimming pared 6 bases from V and 4 bases from J, leaving 10 bases between. The CDR3 is 13 residues long. Per the germline V gene, CDR1 is KGHSH and CDR2 is LQKENI. This CDR3 reads CASSQDSKNIQYF. For the CDR3, the DNA is TGTGCCAGCTCCCAGGACAGTAAAAACATTCAGTACTTC. The entire variable domain, with the rest obtained from reference TRBV18 and TRBJ2-4, is as follows: NAGVMQNPRHLVRRRGQEARLRCSPMKGHSHVYWYRQLPEEGLKFMVYLQKENIIDESGMPKERFSAEFPKEGPSILRIQQVVRGDSAAYFCASSQDSKNIQYFGAGTRLSVL.

J is TRBJ1-5 and V is TRBV6-6; the D gene is possibly TRBD1 (5 bases). Germline values: CDR1 MNHNY, CDR2 SVGAGI (reference sequence). This CDR3 has 14 amino acids. Between the trimmed V and J ends, which lost 4 bases and 5 bases, there was a span of 12 bases. The CDR3 DNA sequence: TGTGCCAGCAGTTTGGGCAGGGAACATCAGCCCCAGCATTTT. It specifies CASSLGREHQPQHF.

CDR3 sequence (DNA): TGTGCCAGCGGGAGCTCCTACAATGAGCAGTTCTTC. This translates into CASGSSYNEQFF. This rearrangement joins TRBV7-2 to TRBJ2-1, with D tentatively TRBD2 (5 bases). The CDR3 extends over 12 amino acids. V was clipped by 8 bases and J by 0 bases, with 5 bases between them. Germline CDR1 is SGHTA and CDR2 is FQGNSA.

The chain combines TRBV6-6 with TRBJ1-1; no reliable D call. The germline V gene encodes CDR1 MNHNY and CDR2 SVGAGI (reference sequence). V was cut by 0 bases and J by 0 bases, with 8 bases left in between. This CDR3 spans 15 amino acids. For the CDR3, the DNA is TGTGCCAGCAGTTACTCGGGCTCCATGAACACTGAAGCTTTCTTT. Amino acid sequence: CASSYSGSMNTEAFF.

The CDR3 protein is CASSDSGTGVPDTQYF. CDR3 bases: TGTGCCAGCAGTGATTCCGGGACAGGGGTTCCAGATACGCAGTATTTT. The rearrangement links TRBV28 to TRBJ2-3, with 10 bases aligning to TRBD1. The CDR3 loop spans 16 amino acids. Germline loops: CDR1 MDHEN, CDR2 SYDVKM. The J segment lost 4 bases and the V segment lost 5 bases, leaving 9 bases of the junction unmatched.

This clone was observed once. V usage is TRBV5-6 and J usage is TRBJ1-2, with 7 bases aligning to TRBD1. The CDR3 runs to 12 residues. Germline lookup yields CDR1 SGHDT and CDR2 YYEEEE. Trimming removed 4 bases from V and 9 bases from J; junction bases left unmatched: 6. The CDR3 bases are TGTGCCAGCAGCGTGGGACAGTGGAGCTACACCTTC. This translates into CASSVGQWSYTF.

The J gene is TRBJ2-3, the V gene TRBV6-5, with 7 bases that match TRBD2. Germline trimming cut 5 bases from V and 2 bases from J; bases unmatched to any gene: 4. Germline V gene sequence: CDR1 MNHEY, CDR2 SVGAGI. The CDR3 extends over 14 amino acids. The CDR3 DNA reads TGTGCCAGCAGTAGCGGGACGGACACAGATACGCAGTATTTT. Its translation is CASSSGTDTDTQYF.

The chain uses TRBV7-2 and TRBJ1-5; D is uncertain. The CDR3 runs 16 residues. The V end lost 0 bases, the J end lost 0 bases, and 9 bases lay between the germline ends. Germline CDR1 is SGHTA and CDR2 is FQGNSA. The CDR3 region has the DNA TGTGCCAGCAGCTTAGCGGGAGCAGTTAGCAATCAGCCCCAGCATTTT. This encodes CASSLAGAVSNQPQHF.

This sequence joins TRBV6-2 or TRBV6-3 and TRBJ2-6; perhaps TRBD2 as D (5 bases). The CDR3 contains 18 residues. Trimming removed 0 bases from V and 0 bases from J, with 12 bases in between. CDR1 and CDR2 from the germline V gene are MNHEY and SVGEGT. The CDR3 nucleotides are TGTGCCAGCAGTTACTCTGTTGCACGGGACTCTGGGGCCAACGTCCTGACTTTC. The encoded protein is CASSYSVARDSGANVLTF.

The rearrangement links TRBV5-1 to TRBJ2-3, with 7 bases lining up with TRBD1. This CDR3 has 18 residues. Germline assignment: CDR1 SGHRS and CDR2 YFSETQ. V dropped 4 bases and J dropped 1; count of bases not matched to a gene: 15. CDR3 nucleotide sequence: TGCGCCAGCAGCGCGACCGATCTAGGGACAGTCGGCACAGATACGCAGTATTTT. Translation: CASSATDLGTVGTDTQYF. The whole variable domain, remainder taken from reference TRBV5-1 and TRBJ2-3, is KAGVTQTPRYLIKTRGQQVTLSCSPISGHRSVSWYQQTPGQGLQFLFEYFSETQRNKGNFPGRFSGRQFSNSRSEMNVSTLELGDSALYLCASSATDLGTVGTDTQYFGPGTRLTVL.

This clone was picked up a small number of times. The V gene is TRBV6-2 or TRBV6-3, the J gene TRBJ2-1; 7 bases are a match to TRBD1. There are 15 residues in the CDR3. The junction had 12 bases not matched to a gene; V was cut back by 5 bases and J by 8 bases. In germline, CDR1 is MNHEY, CDR2 SVGEGT. In DNA form, the CDR3 reads TGTGCCAGCAGTGCCCGACAGGGAAGCTTCTATGAGCAGTTCTTC. This codes for CASSARQGSFYEQFF.

The CDR3 region is CASSIDVGQGNYGYTF. The CDR3 DNA is TGTGCCAGTAGTATAGATGTGGGGCAGGGGAACTATGGCTACACCTTC. The chain employs TRBV19 and TRBJ1-2; a weak D match, TRBD1 (6 bases). CDR1 and CDR2 from the germline V gene are LNHDA and SQIVND (reference sequence). CDR3 length: 16 amino acids. The germline V and J ends were trimmed by 0 bases and 2 bases, with 13 bases remaining between them.

This chain joins TRBV10-3 and TRBJ1-1, with 7 positions matching TRBD1. The germline gives CDR1 ENHRY, CDR2 SYGVKD. V shed 2 bases, J shed 12 bases, and the junction held 9 bases outside the gene matches. The CDR3 totals 13 residues. The CDR3 DNA follows: TGTGCCATCAGTGAGGGGGACAGAAGAGCGACTTTCTTT. Its protein product is CAISEGDRRATFF.

This chain links TRBV12-3 or TRBV12-4 with TRBJ1-6; D gene uncertain. There are 13 residues in the CDR3. V lost 5 bases, J lost 10 bases, and 12 bases lay in between. CDR3 sequence reads: CASSPSRSSPLHF. In DNA form, the CDR3 reads TGTGCCAGCAGTCCGAGCCGGTCCTCACCCCTCCACTTT.

The chain has TRBV5-6 and TRBJ1-2; 8 bases line up with TRBD1. The V gene's germline CDR1 is SGHDT and CDR2 YYEEEE. Trimming removed 2 bases from V and 1 base from J; junction bases left unmatched: 7. The CDR3 has 16 amino acids. The CDR3 here is CASSLGQGFVNYGYTF. CDR3 in DNA: TGTGCCAGCAGCTTAGGACAGGGTTTTGTTAACTATGGCTACACCTTC. Filled out from reference TRBV5-6 and TRBJ1-2, the complete variable domain reads DAGVTQSPTHLIKTRGQQVTLRCSPKSGHDTVSWYQQALGQGPQFIFQYYEEEERQRGNFPDRFSGHQFPNYSSELNVNALLLGDSALYLCASSLGQGFVNYGYTFGSGTRLTVV.

V and J are TRBV5-1 and TRBJ2-5; 9 positions agree with TRBD1. Germline trimming cut 3 bases from V and 4 bases from J; bases unmatched to any gene: 13. The CDR3 extends over 17 amino acids. Germline assignment: CDR1 SGHRS and CDR2 YFSETQ. The CDR3 nucleotides are TGCGCCAGCAGCTCCCTTCAGACAGGGGGGGCGGGAGAGACCCAGTACTTC. Protein product: CASSSLQTGGAGETQYF.

This sequence joins TRBV18 and TRBJ1-2, with TRBD1 matching 10 bases. The junction had 22 bases not matched to a gene; V was cut back by 4 bases and J by 8 bases. CDR3 length equals 19 residues. Germline-derived CDR1 and CDR2 are KGHSH and LQKENI. CDR3 sequence: CASSRLIPVGTGDVDGYTF. CDR3 nucleotide sequence: TGTGCCAGCTCACGCTTGATTCCGGTGGGGACAGGGGACGTGGACGGCTACACCTTC.

This chain uses TRBV5-1 with TRBJ2-7; no reliable D call. The CDR3 spans 13 residues. The germline V gene encodes CDR1 SGHRS and CDR2 YFSETQ. With 0 bases removed from V and 4 bases from J, the gap between germline ends came to 8 bases. CDR3 protein: CASSLGQQYEQYF. For the CDR3, the DNA is TGCGCCAGCAGCTTGGGACAACAATACGAGCAGTACTTC.

The chain carries TRBV28 and TRBJ1-3; D gene unclear. The CDR3 consists of 16 residues. The V and J ends lost 3 bases and 0 bases respectively, with 12 bases between them. Germline V CDR1 and CDR2: MDHEN, SYDVKM. CDR3 protein: CASSLTSRLSGNTIYF. CDR3 nucleotide sequence: TGTGCCAGCAGTTTGACTTCCCGCCTCTCTGGAAACACCATATATTTT.

The chain has TRBV30 and TRBJ1-2; the match to TRBD1 covers 7 bases. The CDR3 totals 14 residues. Losses at the gene ends were 2 bases for V and 0 bases for J; bases not matched to a gene: 3. The germline gives CDR1 GTSNPN, CDR2 SVGIG (reference sequence). Here the CDR3 DNA reads TGTGCCTGGAGTTCGGGACAGACTAACTATGGCTACACCTTC. Residues: CAWSSGQTNYGYTF.

V usage is TRBV2 and J usage is TRBJ2-4; the match to TRBD2 covers 8 bases. CDR1 and CDR2 from the germline V gene are SNHLY and FYNNEI. V shed 10 bases and J 9 bases; nucleotides not matched to a gene: 2. The CDR3 is made up of 10 amino acids. In DNA form, the CDR3 reads TGTGCCACCGCGGGGGGCATTCAGTACTTC. The encoded protein is CATAGGIQYF.

The chain joins TRBV6-2 or TRBV6-3 to TRBJ2-5; TRBD2 might be the D (5 bases). The CDR3 runs to 14 residues. CDR1 is MNHEY, CDR2 SVGEGT, per germline. The ends were cut back, 2 bases at V and 1 base at J, with 8 bases in the middle. The CDR3: CASSYSGSQETQYF. DNA for the CDR3: TGTGCCAGCAGTTACAGCGGCTCCCAAGAGACCCAGTACTTC.

The chain recombines TRBV3-1 (or the pseudogene TRBV3-2) with TRBJ2-3, with TRBD1 as a possible D gene (5 bases). Trimming removed 5 bases at V and 1 base at J, with 10 bases between. In germline, CDR1 is LGHDT, CDR2 YNNKEL (reference sequence). The CDR3 runs 14 residues. CDR3 sequence: CASSSQTGTDTQYF. CDR3 DNA sequence: TGTGCCAGCAGCTCTCAGACAGGCACAGATACGCAGTATTTT.